This TCR beta chain emerged from a study of metastatic and nonmetastatic thyroid tumors. Study as a whole: Comparative analysis of repertoires was undertaken across blood and tumor or nodule tissue obtained from malignant and benign thyroid patients.

This clone was detected ten times or more. Trimming stripped 3 bases from V and 8 bases from J, with 19 bases between. CDR3 size: 15 residues. No patient received treatment before thyroid surgery. TCRdb recomputed clones from the PCR reads via MiXCR. The profile shows 30,000 or so clones, about 20% of them singletons. Sample: blood. The receptor comes from a female donor with papillary thyroid cancer or a benign thyroid nodule (not recorded which). Some clones in this sample may be carry-over from other donors' samples. V gene TRBV12-3 or TRBV12-4 combines with J gene TRBJ1-2; D uncertain. The CDR3 sequence: CASSLATNSLRGYTF. The CDR3 DNA is TGTGCCAGCAGTTTGGCAACGAACTCCCTCCGGGGCTACACCTTC.